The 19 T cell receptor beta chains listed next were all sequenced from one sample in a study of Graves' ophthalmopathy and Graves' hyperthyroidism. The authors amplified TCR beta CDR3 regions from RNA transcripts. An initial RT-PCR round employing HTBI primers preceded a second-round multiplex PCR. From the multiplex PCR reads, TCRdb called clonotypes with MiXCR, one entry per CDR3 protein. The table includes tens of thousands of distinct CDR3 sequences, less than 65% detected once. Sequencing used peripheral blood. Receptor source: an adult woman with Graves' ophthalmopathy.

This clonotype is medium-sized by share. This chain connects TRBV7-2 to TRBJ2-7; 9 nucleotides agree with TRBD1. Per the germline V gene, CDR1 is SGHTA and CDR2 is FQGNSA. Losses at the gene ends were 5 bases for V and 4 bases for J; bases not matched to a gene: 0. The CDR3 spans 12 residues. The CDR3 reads CASSGTGYEQYF. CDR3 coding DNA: TGTGCCAGCAGCGGGACAGGGTACGAGCAGTACTTC. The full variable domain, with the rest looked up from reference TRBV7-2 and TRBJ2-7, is GAGVSQSPSNKVTEKGKDVELRCDPISGHTALYWYRQSLGQGLEFLIYFQGNSAPDKSGLPSDRFSAERTGGSVSTLTIQRTQQEDSAVYLCASSGTGYEQYFGPGTRLTVT.

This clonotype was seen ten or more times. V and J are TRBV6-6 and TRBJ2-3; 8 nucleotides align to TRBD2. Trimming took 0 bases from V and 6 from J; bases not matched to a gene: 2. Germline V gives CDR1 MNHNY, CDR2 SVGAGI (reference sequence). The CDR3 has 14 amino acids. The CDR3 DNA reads TGTGCCAGCAGTTACTCAATAGCGGGGGATACGCAGTATTTT. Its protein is CASSYSIAGDTQYF.

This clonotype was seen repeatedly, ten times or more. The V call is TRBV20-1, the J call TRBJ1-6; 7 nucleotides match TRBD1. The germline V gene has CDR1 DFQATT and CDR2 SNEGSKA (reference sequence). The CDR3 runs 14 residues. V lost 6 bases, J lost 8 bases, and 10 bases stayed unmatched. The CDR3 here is CSAAQGDKDSPLHF. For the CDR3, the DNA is TGCAGTGCAGCCCAGGGGGATAAGGATTCACCCCTCCACTTT.

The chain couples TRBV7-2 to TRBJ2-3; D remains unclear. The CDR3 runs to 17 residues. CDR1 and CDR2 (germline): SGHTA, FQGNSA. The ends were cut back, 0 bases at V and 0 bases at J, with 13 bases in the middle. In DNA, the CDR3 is TGTGCCAGCAGCTTAGCGGGGATAGCTTTAAGCACAGATACGCAGTATTTT. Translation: CASSLAGIALSTDTQYF.

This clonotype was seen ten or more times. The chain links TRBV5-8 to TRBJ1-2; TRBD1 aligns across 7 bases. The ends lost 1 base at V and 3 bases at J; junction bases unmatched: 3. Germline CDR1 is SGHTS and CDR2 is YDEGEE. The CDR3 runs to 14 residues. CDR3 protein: CASSLSQGDYGYTF. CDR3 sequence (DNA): TGTGCCAGCAGCTTGTCGCAGGGGGACTATGGCTACACCTTC.

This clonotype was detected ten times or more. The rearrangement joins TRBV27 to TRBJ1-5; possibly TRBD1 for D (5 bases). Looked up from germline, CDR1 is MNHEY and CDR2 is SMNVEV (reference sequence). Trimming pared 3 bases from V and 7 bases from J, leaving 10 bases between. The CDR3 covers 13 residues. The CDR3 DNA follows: TGTGCCAGCAGTTTTGGCAGGGCACAGCCCCAGCATTTT. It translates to CASSFGRAQPQHF.

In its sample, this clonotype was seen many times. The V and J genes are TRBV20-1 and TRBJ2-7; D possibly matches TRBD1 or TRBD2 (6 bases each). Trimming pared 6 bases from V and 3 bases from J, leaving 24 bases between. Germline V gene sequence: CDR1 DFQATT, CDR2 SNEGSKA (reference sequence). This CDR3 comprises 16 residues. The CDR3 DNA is TGCAGTGCCCAGATAGGAGGGGGGTCTAGGGTCTACGAGCAGTACTTC. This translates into CSAQIGGGSRVYEQYF.

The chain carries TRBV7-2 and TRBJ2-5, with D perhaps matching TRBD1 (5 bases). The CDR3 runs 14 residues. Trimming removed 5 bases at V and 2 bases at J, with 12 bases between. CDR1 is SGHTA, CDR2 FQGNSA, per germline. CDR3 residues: CASSVGAAQETQYF. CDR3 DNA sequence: TGTGCCAGCAGCGTAGGGGCAGCGCAAGAGACCCAGTACTTC.

DNA for the CDR3: TGCAACGCCCAGTCCCGGGACTTGACAGATACGCAGTATTTT. Amino acids: CNAQSRDLTDTQYF. This rearrangement joins TRBV20-1 to TRBJ2-3, with D tentatively TRBD2 (6 bases). The CDR3 is 14 residues long. Germline CDR1 is DFQATT and CDR2 is SNEGSKA (reference sequence).

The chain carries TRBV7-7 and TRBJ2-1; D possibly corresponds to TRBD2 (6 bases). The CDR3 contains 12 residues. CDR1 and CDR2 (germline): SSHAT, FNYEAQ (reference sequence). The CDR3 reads CASPSAYNEQFF. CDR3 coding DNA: TGTGCTAGCCCTAGCGCATACAATGAGCAGTTCTTC.

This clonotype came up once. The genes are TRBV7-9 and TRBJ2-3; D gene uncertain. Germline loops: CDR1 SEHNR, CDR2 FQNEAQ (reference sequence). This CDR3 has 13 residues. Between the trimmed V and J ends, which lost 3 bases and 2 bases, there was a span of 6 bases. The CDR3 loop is CASSLALTDTQYF. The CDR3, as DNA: TGTGCCAGCAGCTTGGCACTCACAGATACGCAGTATTTT.

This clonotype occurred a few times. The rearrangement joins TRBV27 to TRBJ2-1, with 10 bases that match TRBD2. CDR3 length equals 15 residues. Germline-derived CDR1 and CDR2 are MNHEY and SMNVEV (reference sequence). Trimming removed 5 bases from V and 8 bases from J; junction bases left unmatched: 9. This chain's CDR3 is CASSNQGLAPDEQFF. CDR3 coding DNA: TGTGCCAGCAGTAACCAGGGACTAGCGCCCGATGAGCAGTTCTTC.

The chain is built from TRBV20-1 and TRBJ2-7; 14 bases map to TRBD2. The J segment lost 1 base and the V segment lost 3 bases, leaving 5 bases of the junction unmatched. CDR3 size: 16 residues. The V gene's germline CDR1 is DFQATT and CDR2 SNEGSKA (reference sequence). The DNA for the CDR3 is TGCAGTGCTAGGCTGGGACTAGCGGGAGCATCCTACGAGCAGTACTTC. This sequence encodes CSARLGLAGASYEQYF.

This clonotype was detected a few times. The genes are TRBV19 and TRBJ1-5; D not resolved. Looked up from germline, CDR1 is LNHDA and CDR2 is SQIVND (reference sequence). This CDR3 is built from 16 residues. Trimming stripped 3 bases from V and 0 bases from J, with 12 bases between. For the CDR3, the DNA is TGTGCCAGTAGTATTCGACACCAAAATAGCAATCAGCCCCAGCATTTT. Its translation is CASSIRHQNSNQPQHF.

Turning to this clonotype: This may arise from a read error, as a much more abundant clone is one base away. DNA of the CDR3: TGTGCCAGCAGCTTAGCACCCCCGGGACAGGGCCGGGAAAAACTGTTTTTT. Encoded protein: CASSLAPPGQGREKLFF. The V and J genes are TRBV6-2 or TRBV6-3 and TRBJ1-4; 9 nucleotides match TRBD1. V gave up 6 bases and J gave up 8 bases; unmatched junction bases: 16. The CDR3 covers 17 residues. Germline CDR1 MNHEY, CDR2 SVGEGT.

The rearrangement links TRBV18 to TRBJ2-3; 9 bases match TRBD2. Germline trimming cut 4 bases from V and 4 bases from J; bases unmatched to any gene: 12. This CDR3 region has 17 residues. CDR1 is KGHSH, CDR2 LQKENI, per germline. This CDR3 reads CASSHSSGWTSADTQYF. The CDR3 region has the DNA TGTGCCAGCTCACATTCTAGCGGGTGGACTAGCGCAGATACGCAGTATTTT.

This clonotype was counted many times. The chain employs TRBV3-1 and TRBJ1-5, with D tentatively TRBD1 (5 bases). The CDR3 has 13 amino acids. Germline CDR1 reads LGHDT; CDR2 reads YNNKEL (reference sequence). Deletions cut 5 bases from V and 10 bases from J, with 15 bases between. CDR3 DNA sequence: TGTGCCAGCAGCGACGGGACCTCTCCACCCCAGCATTTT. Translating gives CASSDGTSPPQHF.

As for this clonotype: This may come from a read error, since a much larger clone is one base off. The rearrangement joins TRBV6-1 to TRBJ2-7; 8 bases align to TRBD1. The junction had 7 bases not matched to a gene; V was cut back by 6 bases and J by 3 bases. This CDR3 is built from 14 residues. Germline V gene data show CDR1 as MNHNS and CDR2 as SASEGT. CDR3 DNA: TGTGCCAGCAGGTCGGGACAGGTCGACTACGAGCAGTACTTC. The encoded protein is CASRSGQVDYEQYF.

Here the CDR3 DNA reads TGCAGTGCCTTTCCCTCAGGGAGTTTGCGGGGACCATACGAGCAGTACTTC. It codes for CSAFPSGSLRGPYEQYF. The rearrangement uses TRBV20-1 and TRBJ2-7; D may be TRBD2 (6 bases). Germline CDR1 DFQATT, CDR2 SNEGSKA (reference sequence). CDR3 length: 17 residues. With 6 bases removed from V and 4 bases from J, the gap between germline ends came to 28 bases.